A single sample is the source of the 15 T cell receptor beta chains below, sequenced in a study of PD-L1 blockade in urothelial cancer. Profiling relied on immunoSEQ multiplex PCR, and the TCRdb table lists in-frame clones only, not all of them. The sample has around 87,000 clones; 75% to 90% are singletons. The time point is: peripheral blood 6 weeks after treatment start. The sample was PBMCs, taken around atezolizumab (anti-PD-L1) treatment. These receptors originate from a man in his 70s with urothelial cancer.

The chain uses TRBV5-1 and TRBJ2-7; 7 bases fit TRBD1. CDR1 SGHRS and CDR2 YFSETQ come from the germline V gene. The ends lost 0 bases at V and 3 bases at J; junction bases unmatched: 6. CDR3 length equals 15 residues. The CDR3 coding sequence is TGCGCCAGCAGCTTGGCCTCGACAGGGTACTACGAGCAGTACTTC. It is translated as CASSLASTGYYEQYF. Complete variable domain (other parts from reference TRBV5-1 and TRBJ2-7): KAGVTQTPRYLIKTRGQQVTLSCSPISGHRSVSWYQQTPGQGLQFLFEYFSETQRNKGNFPGRFSGRQFSNSRSEMNVSTLELGDSALYLCASSLASTGYYEQYFGPGTRLTVT.

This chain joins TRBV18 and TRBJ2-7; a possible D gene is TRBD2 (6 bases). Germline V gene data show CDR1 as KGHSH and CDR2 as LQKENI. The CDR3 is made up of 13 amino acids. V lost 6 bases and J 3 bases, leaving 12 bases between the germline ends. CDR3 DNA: TGTGCCAGCTCCCCCGGGAGCGACTACGAGCAGTACTTC. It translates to CASSPGSDYEQYF.

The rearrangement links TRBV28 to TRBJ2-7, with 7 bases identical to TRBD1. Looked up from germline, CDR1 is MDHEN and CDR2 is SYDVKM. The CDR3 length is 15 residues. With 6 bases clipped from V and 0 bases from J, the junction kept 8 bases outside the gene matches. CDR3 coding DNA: TGTGCCAGCAGCTCGGGACAGCAAATCTCCTACGAGCAGTACTTC. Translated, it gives CASSSGQQISYEQYF.

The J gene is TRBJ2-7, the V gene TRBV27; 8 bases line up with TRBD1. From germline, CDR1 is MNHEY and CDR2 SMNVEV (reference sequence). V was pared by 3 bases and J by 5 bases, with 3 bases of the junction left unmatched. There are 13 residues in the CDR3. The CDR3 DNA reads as TGTGCCAGCAGTTTCCAGGACAGGGACGAGCAGTACTTC. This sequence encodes CASSFQDRDEQYF.

The CDR3 nucleotides read TGTGCCAGCAGCGTAGGGGCAGGGGATTTGAACACTGAAGCTTTCTTT. Residues: CASSVGAGDLNTEAFF. The chain employs TRBV9 and TRBJ1-1, with D possibly matching TRBD1 (6 bases). Trimming cost V 0 bases and J 0 bases, with 12 bases left between them. The CDR3 spans 16 residues. The V gene's germline CDR1 is SGDLS and CDR2 YYNGEE.

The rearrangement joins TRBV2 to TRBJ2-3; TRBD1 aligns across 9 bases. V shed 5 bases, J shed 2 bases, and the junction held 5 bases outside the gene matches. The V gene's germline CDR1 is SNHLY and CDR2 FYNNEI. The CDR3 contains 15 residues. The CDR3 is CASSPGTGPTDTQYF. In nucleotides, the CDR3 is TGTGCCAGCAGTCCCGGGACAGGGCCCACAGATACGCAGTATTTT.

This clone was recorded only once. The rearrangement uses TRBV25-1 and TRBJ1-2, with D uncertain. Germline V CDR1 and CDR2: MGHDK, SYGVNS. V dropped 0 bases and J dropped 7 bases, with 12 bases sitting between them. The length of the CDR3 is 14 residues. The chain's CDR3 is CASSEYDPRGGYTF. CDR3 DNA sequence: TGTGCCAGCAGTGAATATGATCCTAGAGGTGGCTACACCTTC.

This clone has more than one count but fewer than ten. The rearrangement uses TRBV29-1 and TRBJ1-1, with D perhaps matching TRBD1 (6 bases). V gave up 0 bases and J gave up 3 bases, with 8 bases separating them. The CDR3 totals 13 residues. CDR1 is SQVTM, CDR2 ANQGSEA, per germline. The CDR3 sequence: CSVEEGGDTEAFF. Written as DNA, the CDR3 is TGCAGCGTTGAAGAAGGGGGAGACACTGAAGCTTTCTTT.

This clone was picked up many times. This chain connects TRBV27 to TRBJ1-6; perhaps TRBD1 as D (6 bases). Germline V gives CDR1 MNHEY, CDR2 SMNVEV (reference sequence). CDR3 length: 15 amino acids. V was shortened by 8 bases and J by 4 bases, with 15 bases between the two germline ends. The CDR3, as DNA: TGTGCCAGCTGGCCCGGGACAAATTATAATTCACCCCTCCACTTT. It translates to CASWPGTNYNSPLHF.

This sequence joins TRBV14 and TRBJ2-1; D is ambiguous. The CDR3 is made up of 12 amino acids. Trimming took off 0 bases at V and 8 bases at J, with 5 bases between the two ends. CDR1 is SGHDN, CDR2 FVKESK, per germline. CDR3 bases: TGTGCCAGCAGCCAAGATCAGTATGAGCAGTTCTTC. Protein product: CASSQDQYEQFF.

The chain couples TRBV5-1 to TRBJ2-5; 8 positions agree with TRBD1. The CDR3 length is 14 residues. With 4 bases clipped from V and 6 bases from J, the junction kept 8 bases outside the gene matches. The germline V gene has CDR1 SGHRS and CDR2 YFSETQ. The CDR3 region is CASSPETGEKTQYF. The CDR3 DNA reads TGCGCCAGCAGCCCTGAGACAGGGGAAAAGACCCAGTACTTC.

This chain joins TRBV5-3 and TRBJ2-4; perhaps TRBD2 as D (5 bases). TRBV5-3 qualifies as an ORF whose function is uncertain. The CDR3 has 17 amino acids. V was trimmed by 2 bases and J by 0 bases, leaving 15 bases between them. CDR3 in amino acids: CARSFGGAGLAKNIQYF. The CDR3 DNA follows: TGTGCCAGAAGCTTTGGCGGAGCAGGACTAGCCAAAAACATTCAGTACTTC.

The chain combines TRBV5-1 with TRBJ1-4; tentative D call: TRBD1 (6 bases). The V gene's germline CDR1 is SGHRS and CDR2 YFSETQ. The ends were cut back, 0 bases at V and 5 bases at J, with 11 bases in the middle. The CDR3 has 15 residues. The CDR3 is CASSLVPGENEKLFF. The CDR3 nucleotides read TGCGCCAGCAGCTTGGTTCCAGGGGAGAATGAAAAACTGTTTTTT.

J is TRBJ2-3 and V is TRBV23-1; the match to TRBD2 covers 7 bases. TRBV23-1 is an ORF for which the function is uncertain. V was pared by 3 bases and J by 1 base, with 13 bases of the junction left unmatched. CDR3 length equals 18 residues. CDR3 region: CASSHPGTISSRTDTQYF. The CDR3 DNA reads TGCGCCAGCAGTCATCCAGGGACTATATCATCCCGCACAGATACGCAGTATTTT.

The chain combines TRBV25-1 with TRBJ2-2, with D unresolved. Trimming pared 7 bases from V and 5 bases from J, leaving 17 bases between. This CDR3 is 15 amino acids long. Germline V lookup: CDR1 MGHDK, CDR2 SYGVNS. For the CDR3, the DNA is TGTGCCAGCACTTTGTCCGGGTCCTGGACCGGGGAGCTGTTTTTT. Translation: CASTLSGSWTGELFF. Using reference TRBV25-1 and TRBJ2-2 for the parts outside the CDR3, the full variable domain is EADIYQTPRYLVIGTGKKITLECSQTMGHDKMYWYQQDPGMELHLIHYSYGVNSTEKGDLSSESTVSRIRTEHFPLTLESARPSHTSQYLCASTLSGSWTGELFFGEGSRLTVL.